Only a few counts were recorded for the clone carrying this T cell receptor beta chain. Its antigen remains unidentified. Sequencing libraries made from TCR beta cDNA carried unique molecular identifiers. In TCRdb, the PCR reads were re-called with MiXCR into one record per CDR3 protein. This table holds under 900,000 distinct CDR3 sequences, approximately 53% found once. This record belongs to a study of post-analysis software for immune sequencing data. Study outcomes and limitations: F measure showed strong co-clustering of same-batch samples. Relative to controls, patients with multiple sclerosis showed significantly lower normalized Chao1 diversity. Included in a set of five TRBV segments more frequent in patients than controls were TRBV5-6, TRBV5-1 and TRBV20-1.

The CDR3 sequence is 14 residues long. Germline-derived CDR1 and CDR2 are SQVTM and ANQGSEA. V was cut by 1 base and J by 5 bases, with 15 bases left in between. The sample consisted of blood. The chain joins TRBV29-1 to TRBJ2-7; D may be TRBD1 (5 bases). The TCR originated in a girl aged 10 to 17 with multiple sclerosis. CDR3 bases: TGCAGCGTTGAAGTGCGGCAGGGTATCAACGAGCAGTACTTC. It yields the protein CSVEVRQGINEQYF.